This T cell receptor (beta chain) is drawn from a study of shared clonotypes between healthy human individuals. Replicate PCRs from sorted subsets contained roughly 220 ng DNA, which is around 29,000 T cell genomes. Method: immunoSEQ multiplex PCR; TCRdb's copy keeps in-frame clones and lacks some. The sample carries hundreds of thousands of clones, 85% to 95% recorded once. There are 16 residues in the CDR3. Germline V CDR1 and CDR2: SGHRS, YFSETQ. The germline V and J ends were trimmed by 1 base and 3 bases, with 17 bases remaining between them. CD45RO-negative CD8 cells positively selected for CCR7 made up the naive population, which excluded terminally differentiated effector memory CD45RA+ cells.

The material sequenced was naive CD8+ T cells sorted from blood. This rearrangement joins TRBV5-1 to TRBJ2-7, with a weak D call TRBD2 (6 bases). The TCR sequence derives from a man aged 25 to 45 in good health. DNA for the CDR3: TGCGCCAGCAGCTTGCTGGGGGGTGAATGGCACTACGAGCAGTACTTC. Amino acids: CASSLLGGEWHYEQYF. Complete variable domain (other parts from reference TRBV5-1 and TRBJ2-7): KAGVTQTPRYLIKTRGQQVTLSCSPISGHRSVSWYQQTPGQGLQFLFEYFSETQRNKGNFPGRFSGRQFSNSRSEMNVSTLELGDSALYLCASSLLGGEWHYEQYFGPGTRLTVT.